This T cell receptor beta chain stems from a study of cytomegalovirus exposure and HLA in healthy donors. PCR used 60 Vbeta primers and 13 Jbeta primers. In the original workflow: In a later analysis, of 84 million or so unique beta chains, about 10 million appeared in at least two donors. The data were produced by immunoSEQ multiplex PCR, yet TCRdb's version contains in-frame clones alone and is incomplete. The D gene and trimming were derived from the DNA, and the V and J assignments and clone size from that table. The sample has approximately 90,000 clones; under 80% are singletons. Germline CDR1 reads LGHNA; CDR2 reads YNFKEQ. J was trimmed by 3 bases and V by 4 bases; bases with no gene match: 13. The CDR3 is 18 residues long.

This receptor was taken from a boy aged 5-17 years in good health and CMV-seronegative. Sequences were obtained from PBMCs. This chain uses TRBV4-2 with TRBJ1-1; TRBD1 matches at 11 bases. The chain's CDR3 is CASSLPRTGGLRDTEAFF. CDR3 sequence (DNA): TGTGCCAGCAGCCTCCCACGGACAGGGGGCCTCAGGGACACTGAAGCTTTCTTT.